The T cell receptor beta chain described here comes from a study of cytomegalovirus exposure and HLA in healthy donors. Overall study results and limits: Reported performance of the classifier showed diagnosis of cytomegalovirus status with high specificity and sensitivity.

PCR primers comprised 60 Vbeta and 13 Jbeta primers. Libraries were prepared by immunoSEQ multiplex PCR; TCRdb keeps only in-frame clonotypes and omits some of them. This repertoire comprises tens of thousands of clones; its ten largest clones make up 0.58%. The CDR3 is 15 residues long. CDR1 ENHRY and CDR2 SYGVKD come from the germline V gene. J gave up 10 bases and V 5 bases, and 11 bases lay outside the gene matches. A note on this clone: The antigen is undetermined.

V and J are TRBV10-3 and TRBJ2-4, with 10 bases fitting TRBD1. Sample: PBMCs. The origin of this receptor is a man aged 45 to 65 in good health and CMV-seronegative. The CDR3 DNA sequence: TGTGCCATCAGTAAACCCGGGACAGGGGTCGGAATTCAGTACTTC. Translated, it gives CAISKPGTGVGIQYF.